The rows below give T cell receptor beta chains drawn from one sample of a study of vaccination and CD4 T cells after COVID-19. These TCRs are of unknown antigen specificity. TCRdb called the PCR reads again in MiXCR, with one record for every CDR3 protein. The table has some 19,000 distinct CDR3 sequences, around two fifths seen once. Material for sequencing was cultured CD4+ T cells from blood. All receptors come from a human donor with COVID-19. CDR3s include the opening cysteine and the closing phenylalanine or tryptophan. The D gene is left open where the match is weak. For some rows the clone size is stated as once, few or many, or as a class when expanded; others skip it.

abundance	v_gene	d_gene	j_gene	CDR3aa	CDR3nt
-	TRBV11-3	TRBD2	TRBJ2-7	CASSPTSGGAYEQYF	TGTGCCAGCAGCCCAACTAGCGGGGGGGCCTACGAGCAGTACTTC
-	TRBV6-1	-	TRBJ2-2	CASRRAGFGGPTGELFF	TGTGCCAGCAGACGGGCCGGGTTCGGAGGCCCCACCGGGGAGCTGTTTTTT
-	TRBV6-1	TRBD1	TRBJ2-7	CAAYRGQGYEQYF	TGTGCCGCCTACAGGGGGCAGGGCTACGAGCAGTACTTC
-	TRBV19	-	TRBJ1-5	CASGRGANSNQPQHF	TGTGCCAGTGGGAGGGGGGCTAATAGCAATCAGCCCCAGCATTTT
-	TRBV9	-	TRBJ1-2	CASSVLTHVSGYTF	TGTGCCAGCAGCGTTCTCACCCACGTCTCTGGCTACACCTTC
few	TRBV20-1	TRBD2	TRBJ2-5	CSARASGAETQYF	TGCAGTGCTAGAGCTAGCGGGGCGGAGACCCAGTACTTC
-	TRBV7-9	-	TRBJ2-3	CASSLAWAGQTERAPSRTQYF	TGTGCCAGCAGCTTAGCCTGGGCTGGTCAGACCGAGCGGGCGCCCAGCCGAACGCAGTATTTT
-	TRBV10-3	TRBD1	TRBJ2-5	CATHSTGGPETQYF	TGTGCCACTCATTCGACAGGGGGCCCGGAGACCCAGTACTTC
few	TRBV7-2	TRBD2	TRBJ2-5	CASSSIAGRSQETQYF	TGTGCCAGCAGCTCGATAGCGGGGCGATCCCAAGAGACCCAGTACTTC
-	TRBV2	-	TRBJ2-2	CASTDRNTGELFF	TGTGCCAGCACCGACCGGAACACCGGGGAGCTGTTTTTT
-	TRBV27	TRBD1	TRBJ1-2	CASGGPGTAYGYTF	TGTGCCAGCGGCGGTCCCGGGACAGCTTATGGCTACACCTTC
few	TRBV21-1	-	TRBJ1-5	CASFPGTSFYQPQHF	TGTGCCAGCTTCCCCGGGACCTCATTCTATCAGCCCCAGCATTTT
-	TRBV19	-	TRBJ1-5	CASSTIRTVSNQPQHF	TGTGCCAGTAGTACTATAAGGACAGTTAGCAATCAGCCCCAGCATTTT
-	TRBV4-1	-	TRBJ2-5	CASSQGVGAGETQYF	TGCGCCAGCAGCCAAGGCGTGGGGGCGGGGGAGACCCAGTACTTC
few	TRBV7-8	TRBD2	TRBJ2-1	CASSGVRGGADEQFF	TGTGCCAGCAGCGGAGTCCGCGGGGGGGCAGATGAGCAGTTCTTC